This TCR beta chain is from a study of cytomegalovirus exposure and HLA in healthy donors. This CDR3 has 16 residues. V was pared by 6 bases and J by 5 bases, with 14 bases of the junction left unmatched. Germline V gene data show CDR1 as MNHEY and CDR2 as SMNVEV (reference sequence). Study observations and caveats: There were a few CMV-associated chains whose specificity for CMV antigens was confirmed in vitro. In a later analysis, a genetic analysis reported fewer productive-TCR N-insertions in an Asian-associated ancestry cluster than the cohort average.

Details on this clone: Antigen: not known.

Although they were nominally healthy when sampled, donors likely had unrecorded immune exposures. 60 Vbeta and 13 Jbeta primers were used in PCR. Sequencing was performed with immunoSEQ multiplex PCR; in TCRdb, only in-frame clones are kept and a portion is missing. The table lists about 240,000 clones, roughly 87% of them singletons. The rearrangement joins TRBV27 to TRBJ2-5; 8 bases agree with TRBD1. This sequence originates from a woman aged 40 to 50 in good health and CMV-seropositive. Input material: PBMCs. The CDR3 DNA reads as TGTGCCAGCAGCCGGAGAGCGTGGACAGGGAGGGAGACCCAGTACTTC. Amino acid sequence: CASSRRAWTGRETQYF.